This entry lists 27 T cell receptor beta chains sequenced from one sample in a study of cytotoxic CD8 clonotypes in ibrutinib-treated CLL. Profiled with immunoSEQ multiplex PCR; TCRdb holds only in-frame clones, not every one. The table includes some 25,000 clones, around four fifths detected once. The starting material was PBMCs, obtained before ibrutinib treatment. These receptors were taken from a human donor with chronic lymphocytic leukemia.

The CDR3 sequence is CASSFLGSGQETQYF. DNA of the CDR3: TGTGCCAGCAGCTTCCTTGGGAGCGGTCAAGAGACCCAGTACTTC. This chain links TRBV7-2 with TRBJ2-5; possibly TRBD2 for D (5 bases). Germline V lookup: CDR1 SGHTA, CDR2 FQGNSA. Between the trimmed V and J ends, which lost 3 bases and 2 bases, there was a span of 13 bases. The CDR3 extends over 15 amino acids.

The CDR3 sequence is CASSSDGGAGNTIYF. The CDR3 DNA reads as TGTGCCAGCAGCTCGGACGGCGGGGCTGGAAACACCATATATTTT. The J gene is TRBJ1-3, the V gene TRBV5-6; D gene unclear. Trimming took 3 bases from V and 2 from J, leaving 12 bases between them. CDR3 size: 15 residues. Per the germline V gene, CDR1 is SGHDT and CDR2 is YYEEEE.

This clone was detected a few times. The chain links TRBV30 to TRBJ1-5; 7 nucleotides agree with TRBD1. The CDR3 has 16 residues. Per germline, CDR1 GTSNPN and CDR2 SVGIG (reference sequence). V lost 2 bases and J lost 3; bases outside the gene matches: 10. The CDR3 spells CAWSFRTGQNNQPQHF. Here the CDR3 DNA reads TGTGCCTGGAGTTTCCGGACAGGCCAGAACAATCAGCCCCAGCATTTT.

This clone was picked up one time. The rearrangement joins TRBV5-5 to TRBJ2-3; the D gene is possibly TRBD1 (5 bases). Trimming left V 4 bases short and J 4 bases short, with 19 bases between. Germline CDR1 reads SGHKS; CDR2 reads YYEKEE (reference sequence). This CDR3 contains 16 residues. The DNA of the CDR3 is TGTGCCAGCAGCCCCAAGGGGCAGGGATTGGCAGATACGCAGTATTTT. This encodes CASSPKGQGLADTQYF.

CDR3 sequence (DNA): TGTGCCAGCAGCCCCCAAGCTAACCCTAATGAAAAACTGTTTTTT. Translated, it gives CASSPQANPNEKLFF. V usage is TRBV5-4 and J usage is TRBJ1-4; D is ambiguous. Per germline, CDR1 SGHNT and CDR2 YYREEE (reference sequence). The V end was cut by 4 bases, the J end by 3 bases, with 13 bases between. This CDR3 contains 15 residues.

The genes are TRBV18 and TRBJ2-5; 8 bases agree with TRBD2. The CDR3 sequence is 14 residues long. Germline lookup yields CDR1 KGHSH and CDR2 LQKENI. V was pared by 4 bases and J by 4 bases, with 5 bases of the junction left unmatched. The CDR3 nucleotides read TGTGCCAGCTCACACCCCGGGAGGGGAGAGACCCAGTACTTC. Residues: CASSHPGRGETQYF. Looking up the rest from reference TRBV18 and TRBJ2-5 gives the full variable domain: NAGVMQNPRHLVRRRGQEARLRCSPMKGHSHVYWYRQLPEEGLKFMVYLQKENIIDESGMPKERFSAEFPKEGPSILRIQQVVRGDSAAYFCASSHPGRGETQYFGPGTRLLVL.

There are a few counts of this clone. The chain uses TRBV7-9 and TRBJ2-1; 9 bases fit TRBD1. CDR1 is SEHNR, CDR2 FQNEAQ, per germline (reference sequence). With V trimmed by 2 bases and J by 7 bases, 9 bases remained unmatched. This CDR3 has 16 amino acids. The CDR3 DNA follows: TGTGCCAGCAGCTTATCGGGACAGGGCTCAGGTAATGAGCAGTTCTTC. This codes for CASSLSGQGSGNEQFF.

V is TRBV19 and J is TRBJ2-7, with D possibly TRBD2 on 6 matching bases. Germline V gene sequence: CDR1 LNHDA, CDR2 SQIVND (reference sequence). This CDR3 region has 17 residues. V was cut by 4 bases and J by 2 bases, with 21 bases left in between. DNA of the CDR3: TGTGCCAGTAGTAACTTTCTCGGGACTCTGAATCCCTACGAGCAGTACTTC. Its protein product is CASSNFLGTLNPYEQYF.

This rearrangement joins TRBV10-2 to TRBJ2-3; 7 bases are a match to TRBD2. The CDR3 runs to 15 residues. Looked up from germline, CDR1 is WSHSY and CDR2 is SAAADI. Germline trimming cut 3 bases from V and 0 bases from J; bases unmatched to any gene: 3. CDR3 sequence reads: CASSELAWSTDTQYF. As DNA, the CDR3 is TGCGCCAGCAGTGAACTAGCGTGGAGCACAGATACGCAGTATTTT.

The CDR3 loop is CASSPQSTPGEQYF. CDR3 sequence (DNA): TGTGCCAGCTCACCACAGTCGACCCCCGGAGAGCAGTACTTC. This sequence joins TRBV18 and TRBJ2-7; D remains ambiguous. The CDR3 runs to 14 residues. Deletions cut 1 base from V and 7 bases from J, with 14 bases between. Per the germline V gene, CDR1 is KGHSH and CDR2 is LQKENI.

V and J are TRBV7-9 and TRBJ1-1; 7 bases match TRBD1. The CDR3 covers 14 residues. Trimming took 5 bases from V and 5 from J; bases not matched to a gene: 8. From germline, CDR1 is SEHNR and CDR2 FQNEAQ (reference sequence). CDR3 DNA: TGTGCCAGCAGCGGATGGACACAGGGGACTGAAGCTTTCTTT. Its translation: CASSGWTQGTEAFF.

The CDR3 reads CASSFSRGNPPNEQFF. DNA for the CDR3: TGTGCCAGCAGTTTTAGTCGCGGGAATCCCCCCAATGAGCAGTTCTTC. V usage is TRBV27 and J usage is TRBJ2-1; possible D gene TRBD2, 6 bases. Per germline, CDR1 MNHEY and CDR2 SMNVEV (reference sequence). The V gene lost 3 bases and the J gene lost 6 bases, with 18 bases spanning the gap. The CDR3 loop spans 16 amino acids.

This clone was picked up one time. The genes are TRBV11-1 and TRBJ1-1, with D unresolved. Germline V CDR1 and CDR2: SGHAT, FQDESV (reference sequence). The CDR3 has 13 residues. V dropped 3 bases and J dropped 2 bases, with 7 bases sitting between them. CDR3 DNA: TGTGCCAGCAGCTTTTCGACCAACACTGAAGCTTTCTTT. This gives the protein CASSFSTNTEAFF.

V usage is TRBV5-1 and J usage is TRBJ1-4, with TRBD1 matching over 10 bases. Germline loops: CDR1 SGHRS, CDR2 YFSETQ. The CDR3 totals 15 residues. Trimming removed 5 bases from V and 8 bases from J; junction bases left unmatched: 9. CDR3 amino acids: CASRPRQGAREKLFF. The CDR3 DNA follows: TGCGCCAGCAGACCGAGACAGGGGGCAAGGGAAAAACTGTTTTTT. Full variable domain (outside the CDR3, taken from reference TRBV5-1 and TRBJ1-4): KAGVTQTPRYLIKTRGQQVTLSCSPISGHRSVSWYQQTPGQGLQFLFEYFSETQRNKGNFPGRFSGRQFSNSRSEMNVSTLELGDSALYLCASRPRQGAREKLFFGSGTQLSVL.

The rearrangement uses TRBV7-2 and TRBJ1-4, with unresolved D. Germline CDR1 reads SGHTA; CDR2 reads FQGNSA. Trimming took off 2 bases at V and 5 bases at J, with 12 bases between the two ends. This CDR3 is built from 15 residues. The CDR3, as DNA: TGTGCCAGCAGCTTACTTGGCAGGTCGAATGAAAAACTGTTTTTT. This encodes CASSLLGRSNEKLFF.

The V gene is TRBV6-5, the J gene TRBJ1-2; 7 bases are shared with TRBD1. V dropped 6 bases and J dropped 4; count of bases not matched to a gene: 11. The CDR3 is 15 residues long. Germline CDR1 reads MNHEY; CDR2 reads SVGAGI. The CDR3, as DNA: TGTGCCAGCAGAGGGCGGGACAGTTATGGCTATGGCTACACCTTC. It is translated as CASRGRDSYGYGYTF.

The chain's CDR3 is CASSLGQGKEQFF. The CDR3 DNA reads TGTGCCAGCAGCTTAGGGCAGGGGAAGGAGCAGTTCTTC. The rearrangement uses TRBV7-9 and TRBJ2-1, with D perhaps matching TRBD1 (6 bases). V lost 1 base, J lost 10 bases, and 11 bases lay in between. The germline CDR1 and CDR2 sequences are SEHNR and FQNEAQ (reference sequence). The CDR3 sequence is 13 residues long.

V gene TRBV7-2 combines with J gene TRBJ2-1; TRBD1 aligns across 12 bases. The CDR3 loop spans 16 amino acids. V lost 3 bases to trimming and J lost 9 bases; unmatched junction nucleotides: 9. The germline V gene encodes CDR1 SGHTA and CDR2 FQGNSA. The DNA for the CDR3 is TGTGCCAGCAGCTTGGAACGGGACAGGGGGCAAGGTGAGCAGTTCTTC. Encoded protein: CASSLERDRGQGEQFF.

This clone occurred once. The V call is TRBV5-4, the J call TRBJ1-2, with TRBD1 matching over 12 bases. V shed 4 bases and J 1 base; nucleotides not matched to a gene: 5. This CDR3 has 16 residues. Looked up from germline, CDR1 is SGHNT and CDR2 is YYREEE (reference sequence). The CDR3 loop reads CASSQGQGAVNYGYTF. The CDR3 nucleotides are TGTGCCAGCAGCCAGGGACAGGGGGCCGTTAACTATGGCTACACCTTC.

For the CDR3, the DNA is TGCGCCAGCAGCTCCCTACTGACTAGCGGGAGAATCCGGGGGACAGATACGCAGTATTTT. Translated: CASSSLLTSGRIRGTDTQYF. The rearrangement links TRBV5-1 to TRBJ2-3; the match to TRBD2 covers 12 bases. Per the germline V gene, CDR1 is SGHRS and CDR2 is YFSETQ. Trimming removed 3 bases from V and 3 bases from J; junction bases left unmatched: 17. The CDR3 length is 20 residues.

The chain couples TRBV5-4 to TRBJ1-3; the D is unclear. CDR1 is SGHNT and CDR2 is YYREEE in the germline V gene (reference sequence). Trimming took off 2 bases at V and 1 base at J, with 13 bases between the two ends. The CDR3 has 16 amino acids. CDR3 protein: CASSFGDSGSGNTIYF. The CDR3 coding sequence is TGTGCCAGCAGCTTCGGGGATTCGGGATCTGGAAACACCATATATTTT.

J is TRBJ2-3 and V is TRBV4-3, with 8 bases matching TRBD2. The length of the CDR3 is 17 residues. Germline CDR1 LGHNA, CDR2 YSLEER. Trimming cost V 0 bases and J 1 base; bases outside gene matches: 6. The CDR3 protein is CASSQEMAGGGTDTQYF. The CDR3 coding sequence is TGCGCCAGCAGCCAAGAAATGGCGGGAGGCGGCACAGATACGCAGTATTTT.

The CDR3 DNA follows: TGTGCTAGTGGTTTGAGGCAGGTGGGGTTCAACTATGGCTACACCTTC. It specifies CASGLRQVGFNYGYTF. The chain uses TRBV12-5 and TRBJ1-2, with unresolved D. CDR1 LGHNT and CDR2 FRNRAP come from the germline V gene. CDR3 length: 16 residues. Trimming removed 2 bases at V and 2 bases at J, with 15 bases between. The whole variable domain, filled in from reference TRBV12-5 and TRBJ1-2, reads DARVTQTPRHKVTEMGQEVTMRCQPILGHNTVFWYRQTMMQGLELLAYFRNRAPLDDSGMPKDRFSAEMPDATLATLKIQPSEPRDSAVYFCASGLRQVGFNYGYTFGSGTRLTVV.

V usage is TRBV28 and J usage is TRBJ2-7; 7 nucleotides line up with TRBD1. V lost 3 bases and J lost 1; bases outside the gene matches: 3. This CDR3 has 14 amino acids. CDR1 is MDHEN and CDR2 is SYDVKM in the germline V gene. The CDR3 sequence: CASSFGDRSYEQYF. Written as DNA, the CDR3 is TGTGCCAGCAGTTTTGGGGACAGATCCTACGAGCAGTACTTC. The full variable domain, its missing parts supplied by reference TRBV28 and TRBJ2-7, is DVKVTQSSRYLVKRTGEKVFLECVQDMDHENMFWYRQDPGLGLRLIYFSYDVKMKEKGDIPEGYSVSREKKERFSLILESASTNQTSMYLCASSFGDRSYEQYFGPGTRLTVT.

V and J are TRBV14 and TRBJ2-7; no firm D call. The CDR3 extends over 13 amino acids. Germline-derived CDR1 and CDR2 are SGHDN and FVKESK. V lost 0 bases to trimming and J lost 4 bases, with 7 bases between them. The CDR3 DNA sequence: TGTGCCAGCAGCCAAGACAGCGTTTACGAGCAGTACTTC. As protein: CASSQDSVYEQYF.

The rearrangement links TRBV5-1 to TRBJ2-3; 9 bases fit TRBD2. From germline, CDR1 is SGHRS and CDR2 YFSETQ. CDR3 length: 17 amino acids. J gave up 2 bases and V 1 base, and 8 bases lay outside the gene matches. For the CDR3, the DNA is TGCGCCAGCAGCTTGAGGGGACTAGCTGATTTCACAGATACGCAGTATTTT. This gives the protein CASSLRGLADFTDTQYF.

V and J are TRBV14 and TRBJ2-1; 9 bases map to TRBD1. Germline V gene lookup returns CDR1 SGHDN and CDR2 FVKESK. The CDR3 covers 15 residues. V lost 7 bases, J lost 5 bases, and 9 bases stayed unmatched. DNA for the CDR3: TGTGCCAGCACCCTAGGGACAGGGTTCCACAATGAGCAGTTCTTC. It specifies CASTLGTGFHNEQFF. The full variable domain, its missing parts supplied by reference TRBV14 and TRBJ2-1, is EAGVTQFPSHSVIEKGQTVTLRCDPISGHDNLYWYRRVMGKEIKFLLHFVKESKQDESGMPNNRFLAERTGGTYSTLKVQPAELEDSGVYFCASTLGTGFHNEQFFGPGTRLTVL.